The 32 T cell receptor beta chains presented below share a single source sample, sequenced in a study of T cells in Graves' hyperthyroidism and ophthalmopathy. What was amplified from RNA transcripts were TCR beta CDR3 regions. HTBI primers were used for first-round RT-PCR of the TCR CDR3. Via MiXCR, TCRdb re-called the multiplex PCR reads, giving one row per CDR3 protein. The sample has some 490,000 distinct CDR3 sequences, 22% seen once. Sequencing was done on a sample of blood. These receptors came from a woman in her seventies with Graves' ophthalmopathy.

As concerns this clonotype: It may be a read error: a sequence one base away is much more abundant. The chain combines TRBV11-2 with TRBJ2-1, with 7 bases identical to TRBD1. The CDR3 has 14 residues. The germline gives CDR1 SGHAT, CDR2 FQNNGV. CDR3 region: CASSIRQGSREQSF. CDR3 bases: TGTGCCAGCAGCATAAGACAGGGTTCAAGAGAGCAGTCCTTC.

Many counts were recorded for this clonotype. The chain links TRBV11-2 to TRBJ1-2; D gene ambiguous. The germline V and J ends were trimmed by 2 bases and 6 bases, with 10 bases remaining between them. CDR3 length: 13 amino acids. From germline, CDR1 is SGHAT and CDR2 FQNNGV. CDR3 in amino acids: CASSLSGGNGYTF. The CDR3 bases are TGTGCCAGCAGCTTATCGGGAGGAAATGGCTACACCTTC.

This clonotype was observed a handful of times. CDR3 coding DNA: TGTGCCAGCAGTTATTCCGGGACAGGGGGAATCGCTAACTATGGCTACACCTTC. Translated, it gives CASSYSGTGGIANYGYTF. The V call is TRBV6-5, the J call TRBJ1-2; 11 bases are a match to TRBD1. This CDR3 is 18 amino acids long. The germline gives CDR1 MNHEY, CDR2 SVGAGI. With 3 bases clipped from V and 0 bases from J, the junction kept 9 bases outside the gene matches.

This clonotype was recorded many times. The CDR3 DNA follows: TGTGCCAGCAGCCCGAGCTCGGGACAGGGGACCGGGGAGCTGTTTTTT. Residues: CASSPSSGQGTGELFF. The rearrangement joins TRBV7-3 to TRBJ2-2; the match to TRBD1 covers 10 bases. In germline, CDR1 is SGHTA, CDR2 FQGTGA. The CDR3 is made up of 16 amino acids. The trim removed 5 bases at V and 5 bases at J, leaving 8 bases unmatched. The full variable domain, in which reference TRBV7-3 and TRBJ2-2 provide the parts outside the CDR3, is GAGVSQTPSNKVTEKGKYVELRCDPISGHTALYWYRQSLGQGPEFLIYFQGTGAADDSGLPNDRFFAVRPEGSVSTLKIQRTERGDSAVYLCASSPSSGQGTGELFFGEGSRLTVL.

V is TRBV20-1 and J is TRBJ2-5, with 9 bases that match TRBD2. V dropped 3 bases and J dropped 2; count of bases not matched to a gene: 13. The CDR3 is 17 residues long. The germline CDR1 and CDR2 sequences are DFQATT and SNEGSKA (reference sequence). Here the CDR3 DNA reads TGCAGTGCTAGTGTTGCGGGAGGGCCCTTCGGTCAAGAGACCCAGTACTTC. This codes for CSASVAGGPFGQETQYF.

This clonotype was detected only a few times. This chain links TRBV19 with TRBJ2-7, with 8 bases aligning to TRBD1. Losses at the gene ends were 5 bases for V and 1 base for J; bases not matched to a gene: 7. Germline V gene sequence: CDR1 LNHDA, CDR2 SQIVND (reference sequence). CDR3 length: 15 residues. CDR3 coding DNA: TGTGCCAGTAGTCCAGGGACAGGACCTTCCTACGAGCAGTACTTC. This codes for CASSPGTGPSYEQYF. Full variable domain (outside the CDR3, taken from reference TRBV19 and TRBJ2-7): DGGITQSPKYLFRKEGQNVTLSCEQNLNHDAMYWYRQDPGQGLRLIYYSQIVNDFQKGDIAEGYSVSREKKESFPLTVTSAQKNPTAFYLCASSPGTGPSYEQYFGPGTRLTVT.

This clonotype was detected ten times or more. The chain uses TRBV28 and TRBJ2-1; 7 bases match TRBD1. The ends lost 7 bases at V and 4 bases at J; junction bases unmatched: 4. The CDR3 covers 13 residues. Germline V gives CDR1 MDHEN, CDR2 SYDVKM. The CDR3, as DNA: TGTGCCAGCATCGGACAGGCTTACAATGAGCAGTTCTTC. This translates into CASIGQAYNEQFF.

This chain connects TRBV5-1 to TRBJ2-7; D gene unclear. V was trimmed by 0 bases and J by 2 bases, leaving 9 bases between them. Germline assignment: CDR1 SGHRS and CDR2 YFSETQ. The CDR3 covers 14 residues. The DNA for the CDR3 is TGCGCCAGCAGCTTGGGAGACATTACCTACGAGCAGTACTTC. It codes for CASSLGDITYEQYF.

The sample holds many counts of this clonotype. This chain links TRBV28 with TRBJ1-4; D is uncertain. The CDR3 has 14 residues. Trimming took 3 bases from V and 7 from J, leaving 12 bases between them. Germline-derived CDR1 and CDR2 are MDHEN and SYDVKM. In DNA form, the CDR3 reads TGTGCCAGCAGTTTCGCAGGTCCCGCTGAAAAACTGTTTTTT. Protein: CASSFAGPAEKLFF.

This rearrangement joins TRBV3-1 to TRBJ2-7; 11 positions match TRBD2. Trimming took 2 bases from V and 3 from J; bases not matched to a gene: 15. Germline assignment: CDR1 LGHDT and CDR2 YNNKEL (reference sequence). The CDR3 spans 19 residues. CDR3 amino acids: CASSQLGLGRLAGFYEQYF. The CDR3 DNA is TGTGCCAGCAGCCAACTGGGCCTGGGACGACTAGCGGGGTTCTACGAGCAGTACTTC.

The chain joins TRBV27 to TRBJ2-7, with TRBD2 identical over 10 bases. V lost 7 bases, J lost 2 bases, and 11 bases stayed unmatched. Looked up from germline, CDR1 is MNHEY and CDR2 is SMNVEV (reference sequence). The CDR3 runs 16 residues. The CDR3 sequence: CASTTRLAGGTYEQYF. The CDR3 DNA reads TGTGCCAGCACCACCCGACTAGCGGGCGGTACCTACGAGCAGTACTTC.

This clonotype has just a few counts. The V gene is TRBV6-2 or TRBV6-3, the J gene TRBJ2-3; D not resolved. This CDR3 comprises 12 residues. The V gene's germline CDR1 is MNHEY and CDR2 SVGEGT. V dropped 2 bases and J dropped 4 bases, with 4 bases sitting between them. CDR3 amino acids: CASSYVADTQYF. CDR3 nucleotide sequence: TGTGCCAGCAGTTACGTCGCAGATACGCAGTATTTT.

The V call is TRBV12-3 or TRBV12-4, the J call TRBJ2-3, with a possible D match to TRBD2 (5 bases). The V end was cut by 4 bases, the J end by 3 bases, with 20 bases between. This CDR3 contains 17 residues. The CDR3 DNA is TGTGCCAGCAGTTCCCCCTCCCAATCGGGGAGAACAGATACGCAGTATTTT. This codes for CASSSPSQSGRTDTQYF.

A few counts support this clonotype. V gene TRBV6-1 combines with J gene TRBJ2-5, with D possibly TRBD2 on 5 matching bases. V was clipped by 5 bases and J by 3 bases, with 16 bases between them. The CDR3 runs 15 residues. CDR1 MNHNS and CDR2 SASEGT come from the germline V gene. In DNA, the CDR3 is TGTGCCAGCAGTTATGGGCCGGGGAGCAAAGAGACCCAGTACTTC. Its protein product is CASSYGPGSKETQYF.

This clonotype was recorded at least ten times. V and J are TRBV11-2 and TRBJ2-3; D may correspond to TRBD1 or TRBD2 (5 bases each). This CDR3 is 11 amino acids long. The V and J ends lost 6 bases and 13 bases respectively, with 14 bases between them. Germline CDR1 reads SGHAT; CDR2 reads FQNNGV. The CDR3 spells CASSEGPREYF. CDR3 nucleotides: TGTGCCAGCAGTGAGGGGCCTCGGGAGTATTTT.

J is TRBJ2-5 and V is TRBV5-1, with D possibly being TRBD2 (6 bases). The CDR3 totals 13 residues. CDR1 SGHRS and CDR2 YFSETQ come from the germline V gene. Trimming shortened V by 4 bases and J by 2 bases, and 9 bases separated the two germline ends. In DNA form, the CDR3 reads TGCGCCAGCAGCGGGGACTTGCAAGAGACCCAGTACTTC. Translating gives CASSGDLQETQYF.

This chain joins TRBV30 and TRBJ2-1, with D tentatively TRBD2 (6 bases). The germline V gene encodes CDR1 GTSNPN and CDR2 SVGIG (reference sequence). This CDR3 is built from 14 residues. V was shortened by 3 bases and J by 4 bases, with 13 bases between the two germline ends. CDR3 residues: CAWRLAGSYNEQFF. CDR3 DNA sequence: TGTGCCTGGAGGTTAGCCGGGAGTTACAATGAGCAGTTCTTC.

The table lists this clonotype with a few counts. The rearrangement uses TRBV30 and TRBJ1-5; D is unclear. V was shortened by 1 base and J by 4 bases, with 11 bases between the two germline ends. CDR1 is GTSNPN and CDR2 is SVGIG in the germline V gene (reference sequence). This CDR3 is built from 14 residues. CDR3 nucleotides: TGTGCCTGGAGTGGTGGTCTGTCAAATCAGCCCCAGCATTTT. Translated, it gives CAWSGGLSNQPQHF.

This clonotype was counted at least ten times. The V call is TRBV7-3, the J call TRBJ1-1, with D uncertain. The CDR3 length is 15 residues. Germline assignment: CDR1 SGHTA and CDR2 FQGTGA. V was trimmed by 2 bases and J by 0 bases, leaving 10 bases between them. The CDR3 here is CASSLSATMNTEAFF. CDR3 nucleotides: TGTGCCAGCAGCTTATCGGCAACTATGAACACTGAAGCTTTCTTT. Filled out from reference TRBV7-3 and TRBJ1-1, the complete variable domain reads GAGVSQTPSNKVTEKGKYVELRCDPISGHTALYWYRQSLGQGPEFLIYFQGTGAADDSGLPNDRFFAVRPEGSVSTLKIQRTERGDSAVYLCASSLSATMNTEAFFGQGTRLTVV.

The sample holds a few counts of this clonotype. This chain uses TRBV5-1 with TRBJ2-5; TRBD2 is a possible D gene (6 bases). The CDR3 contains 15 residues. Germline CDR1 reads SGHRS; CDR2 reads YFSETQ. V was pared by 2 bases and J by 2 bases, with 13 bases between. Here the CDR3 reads CASSFGGVGQETQYF. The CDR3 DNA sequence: TGCGCCAGCAGCTTTGGAGGGGTGGGTCAAGAGACCCAGTACTTC.

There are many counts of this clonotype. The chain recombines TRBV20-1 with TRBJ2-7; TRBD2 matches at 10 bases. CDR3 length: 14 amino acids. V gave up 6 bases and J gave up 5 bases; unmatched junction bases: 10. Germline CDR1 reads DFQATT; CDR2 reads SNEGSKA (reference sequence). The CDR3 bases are TGCAGTGCCAACAGGGGGACTAGCGCGGACGAGCAGTACTTC. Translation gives CSANRGTSADEQYF.

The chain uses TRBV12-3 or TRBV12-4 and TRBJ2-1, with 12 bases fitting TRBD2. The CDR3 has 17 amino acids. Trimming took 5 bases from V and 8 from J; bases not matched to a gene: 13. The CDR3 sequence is CASSPTGSRTSGDEQFF. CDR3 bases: TGTGCCAGCAGTCCGACAGGGTCCAGGACTAGCGGGGATGAGCAGTTCTTC.

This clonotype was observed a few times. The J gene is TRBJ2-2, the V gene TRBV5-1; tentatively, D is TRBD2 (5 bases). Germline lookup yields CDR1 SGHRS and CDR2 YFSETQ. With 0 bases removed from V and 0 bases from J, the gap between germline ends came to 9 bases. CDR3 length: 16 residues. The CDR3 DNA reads TGCGCCAGCAGCTTGGGAGCCGGGACGAACACCGGGGAGCTGTTTTTT. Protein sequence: CASSLGAGTNTGELFF.

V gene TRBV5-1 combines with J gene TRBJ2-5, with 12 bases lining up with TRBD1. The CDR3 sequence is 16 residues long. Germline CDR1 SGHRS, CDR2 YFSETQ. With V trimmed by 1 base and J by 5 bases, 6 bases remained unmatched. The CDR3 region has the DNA TGCGCCAGCAGCTTGCCCGGGACAGGGGGCTCGGAGACCCAGTACTTC. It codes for CASSLPGTGGSETQYF.

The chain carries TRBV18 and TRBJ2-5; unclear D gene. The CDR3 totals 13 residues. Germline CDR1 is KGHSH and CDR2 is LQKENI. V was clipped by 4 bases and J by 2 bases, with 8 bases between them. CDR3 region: CASSQIRQETQYF. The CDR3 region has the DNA TGTGCCAGCTCACAAATTAGGCAAGAGACCCAGTACTTC.

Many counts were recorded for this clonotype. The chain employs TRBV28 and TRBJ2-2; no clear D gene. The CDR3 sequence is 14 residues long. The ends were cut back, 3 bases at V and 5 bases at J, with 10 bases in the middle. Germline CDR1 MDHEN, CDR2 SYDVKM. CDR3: CASSFQGYTGELFF. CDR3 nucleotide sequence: TGTGCCAGCAGTTTTCAAGGGTATACCGGGGAGCTGTTTTTT.

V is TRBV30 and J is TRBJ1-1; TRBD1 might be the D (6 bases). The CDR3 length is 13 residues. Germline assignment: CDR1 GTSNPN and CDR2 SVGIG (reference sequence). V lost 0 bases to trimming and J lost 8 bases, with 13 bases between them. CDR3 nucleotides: TGTGCCTGGAGTGTACAGGGAGGGGGGGAAGCTTTCTTT. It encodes CAWSVQGGGEAFF.

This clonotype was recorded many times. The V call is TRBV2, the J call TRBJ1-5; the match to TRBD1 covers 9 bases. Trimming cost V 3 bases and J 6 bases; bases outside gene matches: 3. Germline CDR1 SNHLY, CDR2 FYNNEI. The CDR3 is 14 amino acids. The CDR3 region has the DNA TGTGCCAGCAGTGAGGGACAGGGCAGTCAGCCCCAGCATTTT. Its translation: CASSEGQGSQPQHF.

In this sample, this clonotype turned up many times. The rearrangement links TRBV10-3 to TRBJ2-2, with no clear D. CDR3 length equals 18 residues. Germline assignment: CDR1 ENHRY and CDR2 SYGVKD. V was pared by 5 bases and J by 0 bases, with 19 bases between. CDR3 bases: TGTGCCATCAGTTGGCAGTTGGGTACAGCCTCGAACACCGGGGAGCTGTTTTTT. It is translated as CAISWQLGTASNTGELFF.

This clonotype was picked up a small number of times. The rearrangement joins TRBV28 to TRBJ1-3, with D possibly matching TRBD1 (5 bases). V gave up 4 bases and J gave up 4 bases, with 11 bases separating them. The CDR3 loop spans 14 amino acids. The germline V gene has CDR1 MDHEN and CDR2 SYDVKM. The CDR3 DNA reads TGTGCCAGCAGTTGGCAGGGTGCAGGAAACACCATATATTTT. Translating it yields CASSWQGAGNTIYF.

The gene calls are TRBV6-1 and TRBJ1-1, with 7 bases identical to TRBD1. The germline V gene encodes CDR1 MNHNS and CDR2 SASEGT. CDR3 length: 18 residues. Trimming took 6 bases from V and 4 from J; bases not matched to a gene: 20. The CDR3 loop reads CASRDPIQGGRGSTEAFF. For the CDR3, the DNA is TGTGCCAGCAGAGACCCCATCCAGGGGGGGCGCGGGAGCACTGAAGCTTTCTTT.

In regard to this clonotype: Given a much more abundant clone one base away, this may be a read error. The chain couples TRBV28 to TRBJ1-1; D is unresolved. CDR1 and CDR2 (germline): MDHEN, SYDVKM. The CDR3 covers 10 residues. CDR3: CATGYDRASF. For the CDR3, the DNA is TGTGCCACCGGATATGATAGAGCTTCCTTT.